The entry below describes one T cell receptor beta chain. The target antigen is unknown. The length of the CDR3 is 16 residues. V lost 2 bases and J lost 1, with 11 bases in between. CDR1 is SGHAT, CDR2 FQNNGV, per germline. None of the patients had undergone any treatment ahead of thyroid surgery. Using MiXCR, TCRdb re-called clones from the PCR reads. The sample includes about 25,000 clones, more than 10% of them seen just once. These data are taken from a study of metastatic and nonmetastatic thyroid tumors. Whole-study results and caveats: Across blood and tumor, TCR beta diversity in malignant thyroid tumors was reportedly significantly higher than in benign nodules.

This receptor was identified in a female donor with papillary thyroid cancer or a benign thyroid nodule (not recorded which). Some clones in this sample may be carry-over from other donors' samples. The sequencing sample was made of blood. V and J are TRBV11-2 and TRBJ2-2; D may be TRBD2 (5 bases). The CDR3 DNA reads TGTGCCAGCAGCTTACGACGGGGTCAGAACACCGGGGAGCTGTTTTTT. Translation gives CASSLRRGQNTGELFF.